This TCR beta chain appears in the sequencing data of a study of a mutant IDH1 vaccine in newly diagnosed glioma. At the level of the study: At weeks 1, 3, 5, 7, 11, 15, 19 and 23, patients received a vaccination, eight in all. Patients under treatment included roughly 62% males and 37.5% females and had a mean age of around 37 years. Study outcomes and limitations: Pseudoprogression seemed unrelated to changes in top peripheral T cell clonotypes. A vaccine-induced immune response developed in 93.3% of the patients.

This clone came up a few times. Its specificity is unknown. Method: immunoSEQ multiplex PCR; TCRdb's copy keeps in-frame clones and lacks some. Of about 40,000 clones listed, approximately 72% are singletons. The sample's time point: week 23, last vaccination. Vaccination used 300 ug of mutant IDH1 20-mer peptide per dose, with topical imiquimod. The V end was cut by 0 bases, the J end by 2 bases, with 8 bases between. Germline V gene sequence: CDR1 MNHNY, CDR2 SVGAGI (reference sequence). The CDR3 totals 14 residues. The TCR originated in a man aged 50 or older with glioma. The sample consisted of PBMCs, taken from a glioma patient whose treatment included an IDH1 peptide vaccine. The chain uses TRBV6-6 and TRBJ2-7; D is ambiguous. CDR3 amino acids: CASSYSAATYEQYF. In DNA, the CDR3 is TGTGCCAGCAGTTACTCGGCAGCTACCTACGAGCAGTACTTC.